A selection of T cell receptor beta chains follows, all from one sample in a study of post-analysis software for immune sequencing data. Each CDR3 protein is one row after TCRdb ran MiXCR on the PCR reads. The data contain about 500,000 distinct CDR3 sequences, over 35% of them singletons. Sequenced material: blood. These TCRs come from a girl aged 5 to 17 with multiple sclerosis. Both conserved end residues are part of each CDR3. The order of the fields is clone size, J gene, D gene, V gene, CDR3 DNA, CDR3 protein. D genes are given only for firm matches. Clone size, where shown, is once, few, many, or a class for clones that have expanded.

abundance: NA
j_gene: TRBJ1-1
d_gene: NA
v_gene: TRBV28
CDR3nt: TGTGCCAGCAGTTTAGGGGACATGAACACTGAAGCTTTCTTT
CDR3aa: CASSLGDMNTEAFF

abundance: NA
j_gene: TRBJ2-4
d_gene: TRBD2
v_gene: TRBV4-1
CDR3nt: TGCGCCAGCAGCCAAGTTAGCGGGATAAACATTCAGTACTTC
CDR3aa: CASSQVSGINIQYF

abundance: NA
j_gene: TRBJ1-2
d_gene: NA
v_gene: TRBV20-1
CDR3nt: TGCAGTGCTAGAGATCCGGGGAATCCGGACTATGGCTACACCTTC
CDR3aa: CSARDPGNPDYGYTF

abundance: few
j_gene: TRBJ2-4
d_gene: NA
v_gene: TRBV7-9
CDR3nt: TGTGCCAGCAGCTCACAGAAAAACATTCAGTACTTC
CDR3aa: CASSSQKNIQYF

abundance: NA
j_gene: TRBJ2-2
d_gene: TRBD1
v_gene: TRBV15
CDR3nt: TGTGCCACCAGCAGAGATAGAAAGACAGGGACCGGGGAGCTGTTTTTT
CDR3aa: CATSRDRKTGTGELFF

abundance: NA
j_gene: TRBJ2-6
d_gene: NA
v_gene: TRBV24-1
CDR3nt: TGTGCCACCAGCGCAGAGACAGTTGTTGGGGCCAACGTCCTGACTTTC
CDR3aa: CATSAETVVGANVLTF

abundance: NA
j_gene: TRBJ2-5
d_gene: TRBD2
v_gene: TRBV28
CDR3nt: TGTGCCAGCAGTTTAACGACTAGCGGGAGCCCAGAGACCCAGTACTTC
CDR3aa: CASSLTTSGSPETQYF

abundance: NA
j_gene: TRBJ2-7
d_gene: NA
v_gene: TRBV5-1
CDR3nt: TGCGCCAGCAGCCCCGCCGGGTGGCAGGGGACCTACGAGCAGTACTTC
CDR3aa: CASSPAGWQGTYEQYF

abundance: NA
j_gene: TRBJ2-7
d_gene: TRBD1
v_gene: TRBV9
CDR3nt: TGTGCCAGCAGCGTAGCGGGACAGGGGCAGGGTGAGCAGTACTTC
CDR3aa: CASSVAGQGQGEQYF

abundance: NA
j_gene: TRBJ2-1
d_gene: NA
v_gene: TRBV12-3/TRBV12-4
CDR3nt: TGTGCCAGCAGTTTAGTCCCAGGCAATGAGCAGTTCTTC
CDR3aa: CASSLVPGNEQFF

abundance: few
j_gene: TRBJ2-5
d_gene: NA
v_gene: TRBV28
CDR3nt: TGTGCCAGCAGTTTCACAGGGAAGGGAGTGGGGCAAGAGACCCAGTACTTC
CDR3aa: CASSFTGKGVGQETQYF

abundance: few
j_gene: TRBJ2-5
d_gene: NA
v_gene: TRBV10-3
CDR3nt: TGTGCCATCAGTGAGTCTGTAGGGCAAGAGACCCAGTACTTC
CDR3aa: CAISESVGQETQYF

abundance: NA
j_gene: TRBJ1-2
d_gene: NA
v_gene: TRBV27
CDR3nt: TGTGCCAGCACCGCCATTAGGGGGGGAGAGAATGGCTACACCTTC
CDR3aa: CASTAIRGGENGYTF

abundance: NA
j_gene: TRBJ1-4
d_gene: NA
v_gene: TRBV20-1
CDR3nt: TGCAGTGCTAGAGATCGGCAAATTAATGAAAAACTGTTTTTT
CDR3aa: CSARDRQINEKLFF

abundance: NA
j_gene: TRBJ2-7
d_gene: TRBD1
v_gene: TRBV13
CDR3nt: TGTGCCAGCAGACCTGGGACAGGGGTCTACGAGCAGTACTTC
CDR3aa: CASRPGTGVYEQYF

abundance: NA
j_gene: TRBJ1-6
d_gene: TRBD1
v_gene: TRBV20-1
CDR3nt: TGCAGTGCAAACAGGGGGCGCTATTCACCCCTCCACTTT
CDR3aa: CSANRGRYSPLHF

abundance: few
j_gene: TRBJ1-2
d_gene: TRBD1
v_gene: TRBV29-1
CDR3nt: TGCAGCGTTGAGAGGGGACAGGGTAGTGGCTACACCTTC
CDR3aa: CSVERGQGSGYTF